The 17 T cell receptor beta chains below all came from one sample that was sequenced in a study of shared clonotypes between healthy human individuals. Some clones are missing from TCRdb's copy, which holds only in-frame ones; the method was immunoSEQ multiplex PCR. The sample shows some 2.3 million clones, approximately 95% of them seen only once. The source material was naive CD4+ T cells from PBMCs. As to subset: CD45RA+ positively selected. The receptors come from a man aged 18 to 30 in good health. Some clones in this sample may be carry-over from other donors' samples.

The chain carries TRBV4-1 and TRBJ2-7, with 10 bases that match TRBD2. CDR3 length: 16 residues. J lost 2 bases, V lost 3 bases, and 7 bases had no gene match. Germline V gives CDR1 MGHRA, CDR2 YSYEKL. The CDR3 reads CASSQPSGSSPYEQYF. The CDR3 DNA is TGCGCCAGCAGCCAGCCTAGCGGGAGTTCGCCCTACGAGCAGTACTTC.

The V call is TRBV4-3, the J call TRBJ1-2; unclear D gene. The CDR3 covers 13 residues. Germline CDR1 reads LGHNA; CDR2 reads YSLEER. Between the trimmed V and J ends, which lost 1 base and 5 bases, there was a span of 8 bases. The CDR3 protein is CASSQAWEYGYTF. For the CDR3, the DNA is TGCGCCAGCAGCCAAGCGTGGGAGTATGGCTACACCTTC.

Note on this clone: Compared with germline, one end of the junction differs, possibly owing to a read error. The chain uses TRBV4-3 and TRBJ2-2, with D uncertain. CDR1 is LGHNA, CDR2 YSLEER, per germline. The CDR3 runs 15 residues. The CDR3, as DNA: TGCGCCAGCAGACAAGCCATCAGGAACACCGGGGAGCTGTTTTTT. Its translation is CASRQAIRNTGELFF.

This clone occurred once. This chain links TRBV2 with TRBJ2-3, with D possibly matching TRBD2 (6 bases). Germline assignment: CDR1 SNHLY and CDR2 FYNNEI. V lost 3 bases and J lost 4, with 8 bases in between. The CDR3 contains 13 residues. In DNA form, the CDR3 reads TGTGCCAGCAGTGATGGGGGGTCAGATACGCAGTATTTT. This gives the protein CASSDGGSDTQYF. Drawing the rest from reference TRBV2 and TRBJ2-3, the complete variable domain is EPEVTQTPSHQVTQMGQEVILRCVPISNHLYFYWYRQILGQKVEFLVSFYNNEISEKSEIFDDQFSVERPDGSNFTLKIRSTKLEDSAMYFCASSDGGSDTQYFGPGTRLTVL.

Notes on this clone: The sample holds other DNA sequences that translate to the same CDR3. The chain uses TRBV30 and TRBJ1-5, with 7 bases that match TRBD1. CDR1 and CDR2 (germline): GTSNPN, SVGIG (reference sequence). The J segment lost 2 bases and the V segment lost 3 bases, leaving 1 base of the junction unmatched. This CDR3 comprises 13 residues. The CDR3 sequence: CAWRDRGNQPQHF. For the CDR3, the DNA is TGTGCCTGGAGAGACAGGGGCAATCAGCCCCAGCATTTT. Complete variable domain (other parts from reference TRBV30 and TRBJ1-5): SQTIHQWPATLVQPVGSPLSLECTVEGTSNPNLYWYRQAAGRGLQLLFYSVGIGQISSEVPQNLSASRPQDRQFILSSKKLLLSDSGFYLCAWRDRGNQPQHFGDGTRLSIL.

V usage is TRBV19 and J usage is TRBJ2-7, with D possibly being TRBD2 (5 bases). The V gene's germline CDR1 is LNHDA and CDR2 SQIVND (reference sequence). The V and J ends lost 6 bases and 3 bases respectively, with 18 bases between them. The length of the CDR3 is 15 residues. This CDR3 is CASRPGRGGVYEQYF. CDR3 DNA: TGTGCCAGTAGACCCGGTCGCGGAGGCGTCTACGAGCAGTACTTC.

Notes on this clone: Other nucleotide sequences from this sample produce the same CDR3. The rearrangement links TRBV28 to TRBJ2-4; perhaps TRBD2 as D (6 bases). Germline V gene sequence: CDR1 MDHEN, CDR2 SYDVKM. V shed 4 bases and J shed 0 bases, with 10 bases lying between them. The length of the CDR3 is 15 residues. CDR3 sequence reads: CASSSTGLAKNIQYF. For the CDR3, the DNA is TGTGCCAGCAGTTCCACGGGACTAGCCAAAAACATTCAGTACTTC.

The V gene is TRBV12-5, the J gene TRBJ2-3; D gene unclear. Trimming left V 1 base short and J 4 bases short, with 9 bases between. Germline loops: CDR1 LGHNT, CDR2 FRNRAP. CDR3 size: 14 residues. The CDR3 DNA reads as TGTGCTAGTGGTTTGGCCACCTTGGCAGATACGCAGTATTTT. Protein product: CASGLATLADTQYF. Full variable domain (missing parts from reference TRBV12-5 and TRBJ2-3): DARVTQTPRHKVTEMGQEVTMRCQPILGHNTVFWYRQTMMQGLELLAYFRNRAPLDDSGMPKDRFSAEMPDATLATLKIQPSEPRDSAVYFCASGLATLADTQYFGPGTRLTVL.

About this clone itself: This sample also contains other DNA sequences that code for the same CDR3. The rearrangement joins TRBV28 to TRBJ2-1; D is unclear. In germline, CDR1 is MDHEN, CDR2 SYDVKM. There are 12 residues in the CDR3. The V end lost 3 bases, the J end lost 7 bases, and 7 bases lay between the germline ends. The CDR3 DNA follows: TGTGCCAGCAGTTTGTTTTATAATGAGCAGTTCTTC. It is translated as CASSLFYNEQFF.

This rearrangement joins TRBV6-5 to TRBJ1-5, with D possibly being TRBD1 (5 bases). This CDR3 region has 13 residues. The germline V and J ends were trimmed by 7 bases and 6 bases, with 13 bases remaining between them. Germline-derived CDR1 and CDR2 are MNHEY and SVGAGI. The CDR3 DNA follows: TGTGCCAGCACACCAGGGATAGGTCAGCCCCAGCATTTT. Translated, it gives CASTPGIGQPQHF.

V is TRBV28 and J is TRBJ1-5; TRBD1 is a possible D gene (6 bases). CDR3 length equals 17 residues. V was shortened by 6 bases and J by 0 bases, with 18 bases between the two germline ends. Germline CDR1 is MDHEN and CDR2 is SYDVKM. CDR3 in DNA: TGTGCCAGCAGCCGCACTCTAGGAGGGGGTAGCAATCAGCCCCAGCATTTT. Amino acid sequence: CASSRTLGGGSNQPQHF.

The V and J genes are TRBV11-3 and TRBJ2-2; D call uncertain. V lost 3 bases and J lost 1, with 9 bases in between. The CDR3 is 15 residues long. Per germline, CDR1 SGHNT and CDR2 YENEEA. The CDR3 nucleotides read TGTGCCAGCAGCTTGGGCCCGATGAACACCGGGGAGCTGTTTTTT. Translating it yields CASSLGPMNTGELFF.

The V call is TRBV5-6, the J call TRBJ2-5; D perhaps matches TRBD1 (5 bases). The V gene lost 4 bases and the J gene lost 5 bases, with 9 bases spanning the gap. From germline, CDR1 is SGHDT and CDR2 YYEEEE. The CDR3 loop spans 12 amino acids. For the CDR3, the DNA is TGTGCCAGCAGCCGTTACAGGGAGACCCAGTACTTC. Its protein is CASSRYRETQYF.

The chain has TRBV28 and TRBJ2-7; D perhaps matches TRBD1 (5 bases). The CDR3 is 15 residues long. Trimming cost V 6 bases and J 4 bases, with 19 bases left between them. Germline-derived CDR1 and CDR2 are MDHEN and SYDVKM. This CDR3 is CASRGPGPFSYEQYF. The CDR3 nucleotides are TGTGCCAGCAGGGGGCCCGGACCCTTCTCTTACGAGCAGTACTTC.

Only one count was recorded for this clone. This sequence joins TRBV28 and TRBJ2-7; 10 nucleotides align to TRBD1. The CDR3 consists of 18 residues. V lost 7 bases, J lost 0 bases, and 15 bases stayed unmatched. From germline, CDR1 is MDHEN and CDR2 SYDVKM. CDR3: CASIERGGGQGSSYEQYF. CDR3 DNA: TGTGCCAGCATCGAAAGGGGAGGGGGACAGGGGAGCTCCTACGAGCAGTACTTC.

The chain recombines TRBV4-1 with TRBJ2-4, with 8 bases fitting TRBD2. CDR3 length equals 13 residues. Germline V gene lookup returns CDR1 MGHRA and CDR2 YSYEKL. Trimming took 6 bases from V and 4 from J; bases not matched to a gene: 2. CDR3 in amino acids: CASRGLAKNIQYF. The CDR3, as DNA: TGCGCCAGCAGAGGACTAGCAAAAAACATTCAGTACTTC.

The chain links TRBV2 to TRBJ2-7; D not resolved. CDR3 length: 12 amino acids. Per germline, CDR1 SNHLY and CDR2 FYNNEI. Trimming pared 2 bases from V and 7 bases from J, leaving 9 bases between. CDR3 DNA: TGTGCCAGCAGTGAAAACAAAGGGGAGCAGTACTTC. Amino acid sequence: CASSENKGEQYF.